The present entry profiles one TCR beta chain with its context. The antigen remains undetermined. The method was immunoSEQ multiplex PCR; TCRdb's version includes in-frame clones alone and lacks a portion of them. The data hold approximately 100,000 clones, with roughly 91% observed a single time. This sample was taken from a study of T cell responses to AZD1222 COVID-19 vaccine. Findings of the study overall: Donors were largely white British and mainly female; clonal diversity was possibly underestimated.

This CDR3 is 15 amino acids long. Per the germline V gene, CDR1 is ENHRY and CDR2 is SYGVKD. V shed 2 bases and J 5 bases; nucleotides not matched to a gene: 7. The receptor was isolated from an adult in good health. V usage is TRBV10-3 and J usage is TRBJ2-7; 9 bases are shared with TRBD1. Sequences were derived from peripheral blood, sampled on day 0 of AZD1222 vaccination. The DNA of the CDR3 is TGTGCCATCAGTGAGGCCGGGACAGGGATCCACGAGCAGTACTTC. Residues: CAISEAGTGIHEQYF.